These T cell receptor beta chains were read from a single sample in a study of T-cell memory formation after mild COVID-19. TCRdb used MiXCR to reprocess the 5' RACE reads, holding one entry per CDR3 protein. The sample has 400,000 to 500,000 distinct CDR3 sequences, around 20% seen once. Sequencing was carried out using PBMCs or a T cell subset sorted from them (not recorded which). Receptor source: an adult woman who had mild COVID-19 (a few samples of this study predate the infection). Cell type and time point are not known. The CDR3 runs from the conserved cysteine through the conserved F or W. The D gene is left open where the match is weak. Some rows have no size entry. The others give once, few or many, or a class for an expanded clone.

16	TRBJ1-1	TRBV4-1	few	TRBD1	TGCGCCAGCAGCCGTAATAGGGGACAGGGCTCGACTGAAGCTTTCTTT	CASSRNRGQGSTEAFF
13	TRBJ2-3	TRBV5-1	NA	NA	TGCGCCAGCAGCTTGGCGGGGTCCTATACGCAGTATTTT	CASSLAGSYTQYF
15	TRBJ1-3	TRBV6-6	few	NA	TGTGCCAGCCTGGGCCTCCAGGAGTACGGAAACACCATATATTTT	CASLGLQEYGNTIYF
15	TRBJ2-7	TRBV2	few	TRBD2	TGTGCCAGCAGTGAAAAACTAGCGGGCACCTACGAGCAGTACTTC	CASSEKLAGTYEQYF
14	TRBJ2-5	TRBV7-6	few	NA	TGTGCCAGCAGCTCTATTAGTTCCCAAGAGACCCAGTACTTC	CASSSISSQETQYF
13	TRBJ2-1	TRBV7-2	NA	NA	TGTGCCAGCAGCCCTACGTTCGGCGTTGAGCAGTTCTTC	CASSPTFGVEQFF
16	TRBJ1-1	TRBV2	few	NA	TGTGCCAGCAGCGTCACGGGACAAAGTCTGAACACTGAAGCTTTCTTT	CASSVTGQSLNTEAFF
14	TRBJ2-1	TRBV2	NA	NA	TGTGCCAGCAGTCTAGACGGAGCCTACAATGAGCAGTTCTTC	CASSLDGAYNEQFF
14	TRBJ2-1	TRBV6-6	few	TRBD2	TGTGCCAGCAGTTACCAGCGGGACTACAATGAGCAGTTCTTC	CASSYQRDYNEQFF
15	TRBJ1-2	TRBV18	NA	NA	TGTGCCAGCTCACGAGTCTCCCCCCCCCCGTATGGCTACACCTTC	CASSRVSPPPYGYTF
15	TRBJ2-2	TRBV3-1	few	NA	TGTGCCAGCAGCAGTGGGTCAAGGAACACCGGGGAGCTGTTTTTT	CASSSGSRNTGELFF
15	TRBJ2-2	TRBV24-1	NA	TRBD1	TGTGCCACCAGTAAAGAAGGGGGCAACACCGGGGAGCTGTTTTTT	CATSKEGGNTGELFF
14	TRBJ1-5	TRBV12-3/TRBV12-4	NA	NA	TGTGCCAGCACCACCGGGAACCTTTATCAGCCCCAGCATTTT	CASTTGNLYQPQHF
14	TRBJ2-5	TRBV3-1	NA	TRBD1	TGTGCCAGCAGCCATATGACAGGGGTGGGGACCCAGTACTTC	CASSHMTGVGTQYF
14	TRBJ2-1	TRBV3-1	NA	TRBD2	TGTGCCAGCAGCCTACGCGGGGGGGCGCATGAGCAGTTCTTC	CASSLRGGAHEQFF
15	TRBJ2-1	TRBV11-2	once	NA	TGTGCCAGCAGTCTTGGGGCAGGATGGGGCAATGAGCAGTTCTTC	CASSLGAGWGNEQFF
15	TRBJ1-5	TRBV5-1	NA	NA	TGCGCCAGCAGCTTGGTAGGGGATAGCAATCAGCCCCAGCATTTT	CASSLVGDSNQPQHF
14	TRBJ2-7	TRBV30	NA	TRBD1	TGTGCCTGGAGGGCAAGGGGGCGAACCTACGAGCAGTACTTC	CAWRARGRTYEQYF
15	TRBJ2-3	TRBV19	NA	NA	TGTGCCAGTAGTATGACACCCCCGGGGACAGATACGCAGTATTTT	CASSMTPPGTDTQYF
12	TRBJ2-1	TRBV30	few	NA	TGTGCCTGGAGTCCGACCTACAATGAGCAGTTCTTC	CAWSPTYNEQFF
13	TRBJ1-2	TRBV3-1	NA	TRBD1	TGTGCCAGCAGCTTCGACAGGGGAAGCGGCTACACCTTC	CASSFDRGSGYTF
15	TRBJ2-7	TRBV23-1	NA	TRBD2	TGCGCCAGCAGTCAGTCAGCGGGGGGGCCCTACGAGCAGTACTTC	CASSQSAGGPYEQYF
15	TRBJ2-7	TRBV20-1	few	TRBD2	TGCAGTGCTAGTCCGTCTAGCGGGAGATGGTACGAGCAGTACTTC	CSASPSSGRWYEQYF
13	TRBJ2-1	TRBV6-5	NA	NA	TGTGCCAGCAGTTACTCGGGTGAGAATGAGCAGTTCTTC	CASSYSGENEQFF
14	TRBJ2-3	TRBV29-1	few	TRBD2	TGCAGCGTTTTCACTAGCGGGCGCACAGATACGCAGTATTTT	CSVFTSGRTDTQYF
13	TRBJ1-2	TRBV3-1	NA	TRBD1	TGTGCCAGCACCCAGCAGGGGGTTGGTGGCTACACCTTC	CASTQQGVGGYTF
15	TRBJ2-7	TRBV4-3	NA	NA	TGCGCCAGCAGCCAACGGGCCGAAAGCTCCTACGAGCAGTACTTC	CASSQRAESSYEQYF
14	TRBJ2-3	TRBV7-9	NA	NA	TGTGCCAGCAGCTTAGGACGATCCGGAGATACGCAGTATTTT	CASSLGRSGDTQYF
16	TRBJ2-2	TRBV6-5	few	NA	TGTGCCAGCAGTTACTCGCGGGACAGCTACACCGGGGAGCTGTTTTTT	CASSYSRDSYTGELFF
12	TRBJ1-2	TRBV28	once	NA	TGTGCCAGCAGTCTACCGGCTGGGGGCTACACCTTC	CASSLPAGGYTF
12	TRBJ2-3	TRBV29-1	few	NA	TGCAGCGTAGCCAGGACCACAGATACGCAGTATTTT	CSVARTTDTQYF
15	TRBJ2-3	TRBV20-1	few	TRBD1	TGCAGTGCTACGATGACAGGGGCGAGGGGAGATACGCAGTATTTT	CSATMTGARGDTQYF
14	TRBJ2-5	TRBV24-1	NA	NA	TGTGCCACCAGTCGGGGTTCGAACCGAGAGACCCAGTACTTC	CATSRGSNRETQYF